Listed below are T cell receptor beta chains from one sample, sequenced in a study of shared clonotypes between healthy human individuals. The table came from immunoSEQ multiplex PCR; TCRdb's copy has only in-frame clones and leaves some out. This table holds 2 million to 2.5 million clones, more than 85% found once. The sample taken for sequencing was naive CD4+ T cells from PBMCs. These receptors all stem from a man aged 18-30 years in good health. Some clones in this sample may be carry-over from other donors' samples. CDR3s include the opening cysteine and the closing phenylalanine or tryptophan. The D gene is left open where the match is weak. Only part of the rows carry a size: once, few, many, or a class if the clone is expanded.

D: -
size: -
V: TRBV6-6
J: TRBJ1-1
CDR3: CASSFQGAISPLPEPF
DNA: TGTGCCAGCAGTTTTCAAGGGGCAATCTCCCCCTTACCCGAACCTTTT

D: -
size: -
V: TRBV15
J: TRBJ2-5
CDR3: CATSLLGRGVQETQYF
DNA: TGTGCCACCAGCCTCTTGGGCAGGGGAGTACAAGAGACCCAGTACTTC

D: TRBD2
size: -
V: TRBV6-6
J: TRBJ2-3
CDR3: CASTKGAGGNTDTQYF
DNA: TGTGCCAGCACTAAGGGGGCGGGAGGGAACACAGATACGCAGTATTTT

D: TRBD2
size: -
V: TRBV6-6
J: TRBJ2-3
CDR3: CASKSSGNTDTQYF
DNA: TGTGCCAGCAAGTCTAGCGGTAACACAGATACGCAGTATTTT

D: -
size: -
V: TRBV6-4
J: TRBJ1-1
CDR3: CASSATGPGHEAFF
DNA: TGTGCCAGCAGTGCTACGGGACCTGGTCATGAAGCTTTCTTT

D: -
size: -
V: TRBV27
J: TRBJ2-1
CDR3: CASRPRQGFYNEQFF
DNA: TGTGCCAGCCGCCCGCGGCAGGGCTTCTACAATGAGCAGTTCTTC

D: -
size: -
V: TRBV19
J: TRBJ1-1
CDR3: CASSITDRMNTEAFF
DNA: TGTGCCAGTAGTATAACAGACAGAATGAACACTGAAGCTTTCTTT

D: -
size: -
V: TRBV2
J: TRBJ2-5
CDR3: CASRDSGETQYF
DNA: TGTGCCAGCAGGGACAGCGGGGAGACCCAGTACTTC

D: -
size: once
V: TRBV5-1
J: TRBJ1-3
CDR3: CASSMRQDSGNTIYF
DNA: TGCGCCAGCAGCATGCGACAGGACTCTGGAAACACCATATATTTT

D: -
size: -
V: TRBV7-2
J: TRBJ2-7
CDR3: CASSSRDEQYF
DNA: TGTGCCAGCAGCTCAAGGGACGAGCAGTACTTC

D: TRBD1
size: -
V: TRBV7-7
J: TRBJ2-5
CDR3: CASSPQQGPQETQYF
DNA: TGTGCCAGCAGCCCACAACAGGGGCCCCAAGAGACCCAGTACTTC

D: TRBD2
size: -
V: TRBV4-1
J: TRBJ2-5
CDR3: CASSRASGRETQYF
DNA: TGCGCCAGCAGCCGGGCTAGCGGGAGGGAGACCCAGTACTTC

D: -
size: -
V: TRBV5-1
J: TRBJ1-5
CDR3: CASSLDGGEQPQHF
DNA: TGCGCCAGCAGCTTGGACGGGGGTGAGCAGCCCCAGCATTTT

D: TRBD2
size: -
V: TRBV5-1
J: TRBJ2-7
CDR3: CASSPTSGRAYEQYF
DNA: TGCGCCAGCAGTCCGACTAGCGGGAGGGCCTACGAGCAGTACTTC

D: -
size: -
V: TRBV5-1
J: TRBJ2-7
CDR3: CASSLHSESYEQYF
DNA: TGCGCCAGCAGCTTGCATTCTGAGTCCTACGAGCAGTACTTC

D: TRBD2
size: -
V: TRBV6-5
J: TRBJ2-2
CDR3: CASRGSGRGTGELFF
DNA: TGTGCCAGCCGGGGGAGCGGGAGGGGAACCGGGGAGCTGTTTTTT

D: -
size: -
V: TRBV29-1
J: TRBJ2-5
CDR3: CSVAVGAQETQYF
DNA: TGCAGCGTCGCAGTAGGGGCGCAAGAGACCCAGTACTTC

D: TRBD2
size: -
V: TRBV7-2
J: TRBJ2-1
CDR3: CASGTSGSRSYNEQFF
DNA: TGTGCCAGCGGGACTAGCGGGAGCCGCTCCTACAATGAGCAGTTCTTC

D: -
size: -
V: TRBV5-1
J: TRBJ2-5
CDR3: CASSYLGGQGQETQYF
DNA: TGCGCCAGCAGTTACTTGGGGGGCCAGGGTCAAGAGACCCAGTACTTC

D: -
size: -
V: TRBV7-2
J: TRBJ1-2
CDR3: CASSLVPGEGYGYTF
DNA: TGTGCCAGCAGCTTAGTACCCGGGGAGGGCTATGGCTACACCTTC

D: -
size: -
V: TRBV7-3
J: TRBJ2-3
CDR3: CASSLMGQNSDTQYF
DNA: TGTGCCAGCAGCTTAATGGGGCAGAACTCGGATACGCAGTATTTT

D: TRBD1
size: few
V: TRBV25-1
J: TRBJ2-7
CDR3: CASSRTGRAYEQYF
DNA: TGTGCCAGCAGCCGGACAGGGCGGGCCTACGAGCAGTACTTC

D: TRBD2
size: -
V: TRBV7-3
J: TRBJ2-3
CDR3: CASSIGTSGNTQYF
DNA: TGTGCCAGCAGCATCGGGACTAGCGGGAATACGCAGTATTTT

D: -
size: -
V: TRBV9
J: TRBJ1-1
CDR3: CASSVVDTGRMNTEAFF
DNA: TGTGCCAGCAGCGTAGTAGATACAGGGCGTATGAACACTGAAGCTTTCTTT

D: TRBD1
size: once
V: TRBV5-1
J: TRBJ2-5
CDR3: CASTAGGSETQYF
DNA: TGCGCCAGCACGGCAGGGGGATCAGAGACCCAGTACTTC

D: -
size: once
V: TRBV29-1
J: TRBJ2-7
CDR3: CSVPGRHRTYEQYF
DNA: TGCAGCGTTCCTGGCCGGCACAGGACCTACGAGCAGTACTTC